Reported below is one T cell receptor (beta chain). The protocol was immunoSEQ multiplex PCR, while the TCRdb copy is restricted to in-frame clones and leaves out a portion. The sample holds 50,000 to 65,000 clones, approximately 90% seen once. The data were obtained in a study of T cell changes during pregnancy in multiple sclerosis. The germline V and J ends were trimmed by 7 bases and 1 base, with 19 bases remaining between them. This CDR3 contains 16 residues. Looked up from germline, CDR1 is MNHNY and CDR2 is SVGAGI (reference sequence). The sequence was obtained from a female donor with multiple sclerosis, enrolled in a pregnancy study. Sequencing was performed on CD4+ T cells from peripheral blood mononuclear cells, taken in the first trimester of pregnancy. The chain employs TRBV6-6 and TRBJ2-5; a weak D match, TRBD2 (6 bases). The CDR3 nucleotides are TGTGCCAGCACCGACCCTACTGGAGGGCCCCAAGAGACCCAGTACTTC. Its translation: CASTDPTGGPQETQYF.